Each of the 19 T cell receptor beta chains below was sequenced from the same sample in a study of blood T cell repertoires in COVID-19 (dated by TCRdb to the early 2020s). The method behind the library was the immunoSEQ multiplex PCR assay. The table was pulled from immuneACCESS by TCRdb, which kept in-frame rearrangements only. Such tables lose some clones; where checked, under half of the loss comes from unresolved V genes, and the rest has no known cause. The sample table lists approximately 160,000 clones, about 85% of them with a count of one. The ten largest clonotypes hold roughly 8% of the sample. Source material: PBMCs or T cells enriched from blood (not recorded which). The source is a woman aged 45-59 years who had recovered from COVID-19.

V is TRBV11-2 and J is TRBJ1-6, with 9 bases matching TRBD1. The germline CDR1 and CDR2 sequences are SGHAT and FQNNGV. This CDR3 region has 17 residues. V shed 6 bases and J 2 bases; nucleotides not matched to a gene: 8. The chain's CDR3 is CASSYNRGRTYNSPLHF. In DNA, the CDR3 is TGTGCCAGCAGTTACAACAGGGGGCGCACCTATAATTCACCCCTCCACTTT.

Comment on this clone: The same CDR3 arises from other DNA sequences in this sample as well. The gene calls are TRBV7-9 and TRBJ1-1; D ambiguous. This CDR3 has 13 amino acids. The V gene lost 0 bases and the J gene lost 1 base, with 3 bases spanning the gap. Germline-derived CDR1 and CDR2 are SEHNR and FQNEAQ (reference sequence). CDR3 sequence: CASSLARNTEAFF. In nucleotides, the CDR3 is TGTGCCAGCAGCTTAGCTCGGAACACTGAAGCTTTCTTT.

V is TRBV7-2 and J is TRBJ1-3; D ambiguous. The CDR3 contains 16 residues. Germline loops: CDR1 SGHTA, CDR2 FQGNSA. V dropped 3 bases and J dropped 0 bases, with 12 bases sitting between them. CDR3 sequence (DNA): TGTGCCAGCAGCTTGTACATCCGCGGCTCTGGAAACACCATATATTTT. Amino acids: CASSLYIRGSGNTIYF.

The chain employs TRBV25-1 and TRBJ2-1, with D perhaps TRBD2 (5 bases). Germline CDR1 is MGHDK and CDR2 is SYGVNS. The CDR3 sequence is 16 residues long. Trimming removed 3 bases from V and 6 bases from J, with 18 bases in between. The CDR3 DNA is TGTGCCAGCAGTGATATAGTCGGCGCGAGGGCCAATGAGCAGTTCTTC. Translated: CASSDIVGARANEQFF.

V gene TRBV6-5 combines with J gene TRBJ2-3, with no clear D. The CDR3 runs to 10 residues. V dropped 8 bases and J dropped 5 bases, with 5 bases sitting between them. Germline values: CDR1 MNHEY, CDR2 SVGAGI. This CDR3 reads CASGRDTQYF. The CDR3 bases are TGTGCCAGCGGCAGAGATACGCAGTATTTT.

This chain links TRBV4-2 with TRBJ2-1, with D possibly matching TRBD2 (6 bases). Trimming removed 1 base at V and 4 bases at J, with 11 bases between. The CDR3 covers 15 residues. Germline V CDR1 and CDR2: LGHNA, YNFKEQ. The CDR3 region has the DNA TGTGCCAGCAGCCAAGCACGGGAGCCATACAATGAGCAGTTCTTC. It translates to CASSQAREPYNEQFF.

This chain joins TRBV7-2 and TRBJ2-1, with a tentative D call TRBD1 (5 bases). From germline, CDR1 is SGHTA and CDR2 FQGNSA. V lost 1 base and J lost 3, with 10 bases in between. The CDR3 extends over 15 amino acids. This CDR3 reads CASSLEPQGYNEQFF. CDR3 DNA: TGTGCCAGCAGCTTAGAACCCCAGGGCTACAATGAGCAGTTCTTC.

J is TRBJ1-4 and V is TRBV5-8; the D gene is possibly TRBD1 (6 bases). Germline V gene sequence: CDR1 SGHTS, CDR2 YDEGEE. This CDR3 is built from 15 residues. Between the trimmed V and J ends, which lost 7 bases and 4 bases, there was a span of 17 bases. The CDR3 DNA follows: TGTGCCAGCCCTCGCGGGGGGCAATTTAATGAAAAACTGTTTTTT. Amino acid sequence: CASPRGGQFNEKLFF.

The chain joins TRBV11-2 to TRBJ1-1, with 7 bases that match TRBD1. Germline V gene data show CDR1 as SGHAT and CDR2 as FQNNGV. The CDR3 loop spans 14 amino acids. Trimming removed 6 bases from V and 2 bases from J; junction bases left unmatched: 6. The DNA of the CDR3 is TGTGCCAGCAGTTCGGACAGGCTTAACACTGAAGCTTTCTTT. Protein: CASSSDRLNTEAFF.

This clone was seen a single time. The V and J genes are TRBV18 and TRBJ1-2; possibly TRBD1 for D (6 bases). CDR3 length: 14 residues. Germline V gene lookup returns CDR1 KGHSH and CDR2 LQKENI. Trimming removed 3 bases at V and 8 bases at J, with 16 bases between. DNA of the CDR3: TGTGCCAGCTCACCGGCAGGGGCATTGAGGGGCTACACCTTC. This sequence encodes CASSPAGALRGYTF.

This clone was recorded once. An end of the junction differs from the germline gene, which may be a read error. The chain joins TRBV7-7 to TRBJ2-5; 8 bases fit TRBD2. Germline-derived CDR1 and CDR2 are SSHAT and FNYEAQ (reference sequence). The CDR3 length is 15 residues. CDR3 region: CASSLTGGVQETQYF. The CDR3, as DNA: TGTGCTAGCAGCTTAACGGGGGGGGTTCAAGAGACCCAGTACTTC.

The chain recombines TRBV9 with TRBJ2-1; TRBD2 might be the D (6 bases). The CDR3 runs to 15 residues. CDR1 is SGDLS, CDR2 YYNGEE, per germline. The V and J ends lost 1 base and 7 bases respectively, with 15 bases between them. The chain's CDR3 is CASSVWSGLTNEQFF. The CDR3 coding sequence is TGTGCCAGCAGCGTATGGAGCGGGTTAACTAATGAGCAGTTCTTC.

The chain is built from TRBV5-1 and TRBJ2-2, with TRBD2 matching over 10 bases. Germline V lookup: CDR1 SGHRS, CDR2 YFSETQ. V shed 0 bases, J shed 5 bases, and the junction held 10 bases outside the gene matches. The CDR3 consists of 18 residues. CDR3 in DNA: TGCGCCAGCAGCTTGGAATCTAGCGGGAGTAGGAGTACCGGGGAGCTGTTTTTT. This encodes CASSLESSGSRSTGELFF.

The V call is TRBV5-1, the J call TRBJ1-5, with 10 bases that match TRBD1. Germline-derived CDR1 and CDR2 are SGHRS and YFSETQ. The CDR3 covers 15 residues. V dropped 5 bases and J dropped 2; count of bases not matched to a gene: 4. The CDR3 DNA sequence: TGCGCCAGCAGTCTGGGGACAGGGGGCAATCAGCCCCAGCATTTT. Protein product: CASSLGTGGNQPQHF.

The chain employs TRBV11-1 and TRBJ2-7; 7 bases match TRBD1. Germline lookup yields CDR1 SGHAT and CDR2 FQDESV (reference sequence). Trimming removed 5 bases from V and 4 bases from J; junction bases left unmatched: 2. CDR3 length equals 12 residues. The CDR3 reads CASSPQGYEQYF. The CDR3 bases are TGTGCCAGCAGCCCACAGGGGTACGAGCAGTACTTC.

This rearrangement joins TRBV3-1 (or the pseudogene TRBV3-2) to TRBJ2-1; the match to TRBD2 covers 15 bases. CDR1 is LGHDT and CDR2 is YNNKEL in the germline V gene (reference sequence). CDR3 length: 18 residues. V dropped 6 bases and J dropped 0; count of bases not matched to a gene: 6. This CDR3 reads CASRRTSGGGSSYNEQFF. DNA for the CDR3: TGTGCCAGCAGAAGGACTAGCGGGGGGGGGAGCTCCTACAATGAGCAGTTCTTC.

The rearrangement joins TRBV5-5 to TRBJ2-3; 10 bases fit TRBD2. The CDR3 spans 17 residues. The trim removed 3 bases at V and 3 bases at J, leaving 10 bases unmatched. Germline assignment: CDR1 SGHKS and CDR2 YYEKEE (reference sequence). The CDR3 DNA is TGTGCCAGCAGCTCCCGCCTAGCGGGGGCGGGTACAGATACGCAGTATTTT. Translated: CASSSRLAGAGTDTQYF.

The V and J genes are TRBV11-2 and TRBJ2-1; D gene ambiguous. V lost 0 bases to trimming and J lost 0 bases, with 9 bases between them. Germline V gene data show CDR1 as SGHAT and CDR2 as FQNNGV. The CDR3 consists of 16 residues. CDR3 DNA sequence: TGTGCCAGCAGCTTAGACGGGTACGGCTCCTACAATGAGCAGTTCTTC. Protein: CASSLDGYGSYNEQFF.

The chain combines TRBV28 with TRBJ2-2, with D uncertain. The CDR3 extends over 13 amino acids. V lost 6 bases and J lost 11, with 16 bases in between. CDR1 is MDHEN, CDR2 SYDVKM, per germline. CDR3 nucleotide sequence: TGTGCCAGCAGCTTGAACCGGGTCCTAGAGCTGTTTTTT. Its translation: CASSLNRVLELFF.